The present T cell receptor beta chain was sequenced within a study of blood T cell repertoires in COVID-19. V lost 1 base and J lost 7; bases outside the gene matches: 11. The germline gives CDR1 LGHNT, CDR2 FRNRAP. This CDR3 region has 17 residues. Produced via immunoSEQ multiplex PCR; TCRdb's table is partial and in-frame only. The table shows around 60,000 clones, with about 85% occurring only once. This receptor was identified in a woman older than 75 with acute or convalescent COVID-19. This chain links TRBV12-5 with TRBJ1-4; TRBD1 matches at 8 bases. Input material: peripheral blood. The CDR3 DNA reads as TGTGCTAGTGGTTTGGCCGAGGCGTCAGGGGGCTCTGAAAAACTGTTTTTT. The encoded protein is CASGLAEASGGSEKLFF.